This T cell receptor (beta chain) was captured by sequencing in a study of identical twins. Trimming left V 6 bases short and J 2 bases short, with 11 bases between. Germline V CDR1 and CDR2: DFQATT, SNEGSKA (reference sequence). The CDR3 contains 14 residues. This clonotype showed up many times. As yet, its antigen is unknown. TCRdb fed the 5' RACE reads into MiXCR, producing one record per CDR3 protein. The sample has about 700,000 distinct CDR3 sequences, approximately 6% seen once. Findings of the study overall: Twins' excess sharing was less marked for out-of-frame beta sequences. Abundant cord blood beta clonotypes carried fewer insertions; memory repertoires showed none. Instead of following the same donors, the conclusions were based on cross-sectional statistical analysis.

The sample taken for sequencing was naive T cells sorted from blood. The V and J genes are TRBV20-1 and TRBJ1-6; perhaps TRBD1 as D (5 bases). The clonotype comes from a man younger than 30 in good health. CDR3 sequence: CSAAGLTYNSPLHF. CDR3 DNA: TGCAGTGCAGCAGGGCTCACCTATAATTCACCCCTCCACTTT.